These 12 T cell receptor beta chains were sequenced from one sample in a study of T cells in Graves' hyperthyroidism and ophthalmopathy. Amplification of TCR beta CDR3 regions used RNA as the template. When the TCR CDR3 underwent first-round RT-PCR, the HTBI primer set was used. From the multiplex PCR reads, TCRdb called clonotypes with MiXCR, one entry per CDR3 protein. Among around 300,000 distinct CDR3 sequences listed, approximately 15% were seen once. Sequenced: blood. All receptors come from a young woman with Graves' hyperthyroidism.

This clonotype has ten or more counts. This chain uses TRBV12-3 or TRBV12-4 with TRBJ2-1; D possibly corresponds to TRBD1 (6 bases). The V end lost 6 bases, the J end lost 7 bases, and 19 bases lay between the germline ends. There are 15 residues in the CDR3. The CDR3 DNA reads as TGTGCCAGCAGCAGGCTAGGGGGTGCACATAATGAGCAGTTCTTC. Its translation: CASSRLGGAHNEQFF.

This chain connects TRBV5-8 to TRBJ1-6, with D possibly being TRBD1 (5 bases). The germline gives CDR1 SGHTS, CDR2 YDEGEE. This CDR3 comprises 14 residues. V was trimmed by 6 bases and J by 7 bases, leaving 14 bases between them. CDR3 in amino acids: CASNQGAGNSPLHF. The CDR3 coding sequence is TGTGCCAGCAACCAAGGGGCAGGGAATTCACCCCTCCACTTT.

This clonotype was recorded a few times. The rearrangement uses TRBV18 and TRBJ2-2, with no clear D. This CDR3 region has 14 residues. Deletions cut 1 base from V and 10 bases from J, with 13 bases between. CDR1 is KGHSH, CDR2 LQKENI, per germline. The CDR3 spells CASSPRTEYAELFF. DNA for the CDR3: TGTGCCAGCTCACCACGGACGGAGTATGCGGAGCTGTTTTTT.

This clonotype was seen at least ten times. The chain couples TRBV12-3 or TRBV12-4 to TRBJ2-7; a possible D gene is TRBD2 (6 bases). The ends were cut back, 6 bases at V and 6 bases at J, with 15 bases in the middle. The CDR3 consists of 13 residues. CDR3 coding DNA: TGTGCCAGCAGCCCCAGGCAGGGAGGCGAGCAGTACTTC. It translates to CASSPRQGGEQYF.

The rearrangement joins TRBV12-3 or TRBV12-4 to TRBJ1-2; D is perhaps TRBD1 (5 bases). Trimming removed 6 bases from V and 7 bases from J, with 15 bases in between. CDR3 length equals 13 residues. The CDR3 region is CASSPGTAPGYTF. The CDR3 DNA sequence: TGTGCCAGCAGCCCCGGGACGGCGCCTGGCTACACCTTC.

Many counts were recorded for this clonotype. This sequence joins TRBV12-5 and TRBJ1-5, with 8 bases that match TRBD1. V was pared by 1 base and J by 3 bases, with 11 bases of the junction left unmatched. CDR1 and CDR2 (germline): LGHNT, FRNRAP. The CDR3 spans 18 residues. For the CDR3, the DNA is TGTGCTAGTGGTTTGGCCAACCATCGACAGGGGCCCAATCAGCCCCAGCATTTT. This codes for CASGLANHRQGPNQPQHF. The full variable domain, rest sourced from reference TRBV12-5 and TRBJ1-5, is DARVTQTPRHKVTEMGQEVTMRCQPILGHNTVFWYRQTMMQGLELLAYFRNRAPLDDSGMPKDRFSAEMPDATLATLKIQPSEPRDSAVYFCASGLANHRQGPNQPQHFGDGTRLSIL.

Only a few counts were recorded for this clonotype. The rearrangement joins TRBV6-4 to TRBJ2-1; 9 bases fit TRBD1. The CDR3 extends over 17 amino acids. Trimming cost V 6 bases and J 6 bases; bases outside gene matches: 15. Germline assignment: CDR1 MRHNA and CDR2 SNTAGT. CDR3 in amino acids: CASRNPGQGSTSNEQFF. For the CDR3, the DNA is TGTGCCAGCAGGAATCCGGGACAGGGATCGACTAGCAATGAGCAGTTCTTC.

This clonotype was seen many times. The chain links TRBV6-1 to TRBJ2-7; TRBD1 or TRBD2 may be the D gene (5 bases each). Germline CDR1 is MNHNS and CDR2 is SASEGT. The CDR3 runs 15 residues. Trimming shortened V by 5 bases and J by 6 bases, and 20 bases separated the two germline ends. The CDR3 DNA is TGTGCCAGCAGTAACCGGGACCGCCACGGGGCCGAGCAGTACTTC. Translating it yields CASSNRDRHGAEQYF.

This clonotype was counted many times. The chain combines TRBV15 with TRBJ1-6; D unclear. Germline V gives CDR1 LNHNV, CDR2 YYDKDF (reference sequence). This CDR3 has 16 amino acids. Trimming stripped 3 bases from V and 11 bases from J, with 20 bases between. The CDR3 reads CATSSGGPGRGAPLHF. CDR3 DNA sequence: TGTGCCACCAGCAGCGGTGGGCCGGGCCGCGGGGCACCCCTCCACTTT.

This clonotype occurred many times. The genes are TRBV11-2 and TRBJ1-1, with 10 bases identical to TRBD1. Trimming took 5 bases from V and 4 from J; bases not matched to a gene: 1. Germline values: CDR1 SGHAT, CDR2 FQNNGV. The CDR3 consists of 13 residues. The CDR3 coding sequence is TGTGCCAGCAGCAGACAGGGGGCCACTGAAGCTTTCTTT. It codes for CASSRQGATEAFF.

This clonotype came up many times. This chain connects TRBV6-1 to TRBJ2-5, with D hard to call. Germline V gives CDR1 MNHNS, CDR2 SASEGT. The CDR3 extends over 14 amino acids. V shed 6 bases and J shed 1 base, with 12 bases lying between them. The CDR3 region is CASSHGLIQETQYF. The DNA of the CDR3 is TGTGCCAGCAGCCACGGGCTGATCCAAGAGACCCAGTACTTC.

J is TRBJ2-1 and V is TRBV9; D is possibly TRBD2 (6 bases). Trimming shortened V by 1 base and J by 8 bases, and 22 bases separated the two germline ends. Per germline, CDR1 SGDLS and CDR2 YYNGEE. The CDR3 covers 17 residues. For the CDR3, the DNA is TGTGCCAGCAGCGTACGCGGTGAGGTCGGGGGTGTGGATGAGCAGTTCTTC. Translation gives CASSVRGEVGGVDEQFF.